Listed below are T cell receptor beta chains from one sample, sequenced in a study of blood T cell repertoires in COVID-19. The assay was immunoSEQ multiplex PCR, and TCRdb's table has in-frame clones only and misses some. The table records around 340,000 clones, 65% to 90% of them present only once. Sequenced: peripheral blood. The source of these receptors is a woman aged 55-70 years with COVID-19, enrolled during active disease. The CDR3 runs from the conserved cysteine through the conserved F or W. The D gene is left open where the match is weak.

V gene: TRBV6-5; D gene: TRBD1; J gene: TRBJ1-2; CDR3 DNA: TGTGCCAGCAGTCTCCGACAGGGGGCCGACTATGGCTACACCTTC; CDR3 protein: CASSLRQGADYGYTF
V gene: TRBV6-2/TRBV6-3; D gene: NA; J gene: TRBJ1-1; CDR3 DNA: TGTGCCAGCAGCCTCCTACAGGATCGAGCTTTCTTT; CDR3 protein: CASSLLQDRAFF
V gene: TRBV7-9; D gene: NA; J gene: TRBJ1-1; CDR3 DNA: TGTGCCAGCAGCCCGGAAAGGGGTAGGAACACTGAAGCTTTCTTT; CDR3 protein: CASSPERGRNTEAFF
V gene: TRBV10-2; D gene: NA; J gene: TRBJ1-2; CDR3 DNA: TGCGCCACCCAGGGTGACACAAACAACTATGGCTACACCTTC; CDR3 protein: CATQGDTNNYGYTF
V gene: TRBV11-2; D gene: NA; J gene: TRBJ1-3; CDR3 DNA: TGTGCCAGCAGCCTAGGGCCAGGGAGGAACACCATATATTTT; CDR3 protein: CASSLGPGRNTIYF
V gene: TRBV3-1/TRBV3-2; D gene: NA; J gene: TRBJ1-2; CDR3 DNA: TGTGCCAGCAGCCAAGCGGCGGGCGGTGGCTACACCTTC; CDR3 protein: CASSQAAGGGYTF
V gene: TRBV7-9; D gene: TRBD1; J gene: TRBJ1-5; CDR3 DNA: TGTGCCAGCAGCCCACCGGGACAGACCAATCAGCCCCAGCATTTT; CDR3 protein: CASSPPGQTNQPQHF
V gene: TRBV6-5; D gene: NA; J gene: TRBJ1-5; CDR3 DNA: TGTGCCAGCACCACCGGGGATCAGCCCCAGCATTTT; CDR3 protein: CASTTGDQPQHF
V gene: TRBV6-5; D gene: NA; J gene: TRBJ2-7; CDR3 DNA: TGTGCCAGCACTCCCGCCGCCAGGCTCAACGAGCAGTACTTC; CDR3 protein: CASTPAARLNEQYF
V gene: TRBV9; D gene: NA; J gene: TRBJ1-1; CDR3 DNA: TGTGCCAGCAGCGTAGTATCACAGAACACTGAAGCTTTCTTT; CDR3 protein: CASSVVSQNTEAFF
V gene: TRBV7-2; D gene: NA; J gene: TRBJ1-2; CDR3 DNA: TGTGCCAGCAGCTTGAGAGCCATCCTGGGCGCGAATGGCTACACCTTC; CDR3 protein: CASSLRAILGANGYTF